The table lists the clone carrying this T cell receptor (beta chain) with a few counts. The record originates from a study of patients and donors after allogeneic stem cell transplantation. Germline CDR1 is SGHRS and CDR2 is YFSETQ. The V end lost 3 bases, the J end lost 4 bases, and 13 bases lay between the germline ends. CDR3 size: 14 residues. TCRdb used MiXCR to reprocess the RT-PCR reads, holding one entry per CDR3 protein. This repertoire shows hundreds of thousands of distinct CDR3 sequences, around 15% found once; its top ten account for less than 8.5%. The receptor's source is a human donor who was either an allogeneic HSCT recipient or a stem cell or donor lymphocyte infusion donor (not recorded which). It is not recorded whose cells these are; they may come from a transplant donor. The sample comprised blood, either unsorted or a sorted T cell fraction (not recorded which). The gene calls are TRBV5-1 and TRBJ2-5; D is undetermined. CDR3 nucleotides: TGCGCCAGCAGCTACGTCCTCGGGCCAGAGACCCAGTACTTC. This sequence encodes CASSYVLGPETQYF.